These T cell receptor beta chains were read from a single sample in a study of T cell repertoires in cytomegalovirus infection. TCRdb independently ran MiXCR on the reads; one entry per CDR3 protein. This table holds 830,000 or so distinct CDR3 sequences, approximately 29% found once. Which antigens these TCRs recognize remains unknown. The material was cultured CD8+ T cells from PBMCs, obtained from culture after CMV antigen stimulation. These receptors were collected from a human donor in good health (CMV status not recorded). Some clones in this sample may be carry-over from other donors' samples. CDR3s include the opening cysteine and the closing phenylalanine or tryptophan. A D gene is named only where the DNA matches it firmly. The size entry is marked missing in some rows and otherwise reads once, few, many or a size class.

TRBV29-1	TRBJ2-6	.	.	CSVVGHRAGDVSGANVLTF	TGCAGCGTTGTGGGACACAGGGCGGGCGATGTCTCTGGGGCCAACGTCCTGACTTTC
TRBV5-5	TRBJ2-3	few	.	CASSLGVRAQYF	TGTGCCAGCAGCTTAGGGGTACGGGCGCAGTATTTT
TRBV27	TRBJ2-1	few	TRBD2	CASNPSGAYNEQFF	TGTGCCAGCAACCCTAGCGGGGCGTACAATGAGCAGTTCTTC
TRBV14	TRBJ1-6	.	.	CASSPHRVRNSPLHF	TGTGCCAGCAGCCCACACAGGGTGAGGAATTCACCCCTCCACTTT
TRBV6-6	TRBJ1-2	few	TRBD1	CASSYSTGLGGYTF	TGTGCCAGCAGTTACTCGACAGGGTTGGGGGGCTACACCTTC
TRBV27	TRBJ1-2	.	.	CASSAGLGYTF	TGTGCCAGCAGTGCGGGACTTGGCTACACCTTC
TRBV7-9	TRBJ2-1	.	TRBD2	CASSFGGAGIETQFF	TGTGCCAGCAGCTTCGGGGGGGCCGGTATAGAGACCCAGTTCTTC
TRBV6-6	TRBJ1-1	.	.	CAESGHPNTEAFF	TGTGCCGAGTCCGGGCATCCGAACACTGAAGCTTTCTTT
TRBV6-2/TRBV6-3	TRBJ2-3	once	TRBD2	CANSMTSGGMEDTQYF	TGTGCCAACAGTATGACTAGCGGGGGGATGGAAGATACGCAGTATTTT
TRBV4-1	TRBJ2-1	few	.	CASSQDGAESSYNEQFF	TGCGCCAGCAGCCAAGATGGCGCAGAAAGCTCCTACAATGAGCAGTTCTTC
TRBV28	TRBJ2-5	few	.	CASSLRVSQETQYF	TGTGCCAGCAGCTTAAGGGTGTCCCAAGAGACCCAGTACTTC
TRBV6-6	TRBJ2-2	few	.	CASSPKIRTSGELFF	TGTGCCAGCAGTCCAAAAATCAGGACATCCGGGGAGCTGTTTTTT
TRBV19	TRBJ1-5	.	.	CASSIARTVGFQPQHF	TGTGCCAGTAGTATAGCCCGGACAGTCGGGTTTCAGCCCCAGCATTTT
TRBV2	TRBJ2-4	few	.	CAILRTPKNIQYF	TGTGCCATCTTAAGGACACCCAAAAACATTCAGTACTTC
TRBV7-9	TRBJ2-3	.	.	CASSSIERDTQYF	TGTGCCAGCAGCTCGATCGAAAGGGATACGCAGTATTTT
TRBV27	TRBJ1-6	few	TRBD1	CASRRTGYDVGYSPLHF	TGTGCCAGCAGAAGGACAGGGTATGACGTTGGTTATTCACCCCTCCACTTT
TRBV12-3/TRBV12-4	TRBJ1-5	many	TRBD1	CASSFGDRGNQPQHF	TGTGCCAGCAGTTTTGGTGACAGGGGGAATCAGCCCCAGCATTTT
TRBV12-3/TRBV12-4	TRBJ2-7	few	.	CASSLGGRAYEQYF	TGTGCCAGCAGTTTGGGGGGGCGGGCCTACGAGCAGTACTTC
TRBV4-1	TRBJ1-4	.	.	CASSQDVTSLNGNSLFF	TGTGCCAGCAGCCAAGATGTGACAAGCCTTAATGGAAATTCGCTGTTTTTT
TRBV20-1	TRBJ2-1	few	TRBD1	CSAEQGGSSYNEQFF	TGCAGTGCAGAACAGGGGGGATCATCCTACAATGAGCAGTTCTTC
TRBV7-2	TRBJ1-2	many	TRBD1	CASSLDLRGGDGYTF	TGTGCCAGCAGCTTAGATCTGAGAGGGGGCGATGGCTACACCTTC
TRBV7-6	TRBJ1-4	many	.	CASSLGGRLHEKLFF	TGTGCCAGCAGCTTAGGCGGCAGATTACATGAAAAACTGTTTTTT
TRBV27	TRBJ2-1	.	TRBD2	CASSSLRGGLFNEQFF	TGTGCCAGCAGTTCTCTCCGGGGGGGCCTTTTCAATGAGCAGTTCTTC
TRBV10-3	TRBJ2-1	.	.	CAISEGPHNEQFF	TGTGCCATCAGTGAGGGGCCCCACAATGAGCAGTTCTTC
TRBV7-9	TRBJ1-1	many	.	CASSLPGWDTEAFF	TGTGCCAGCAGCTTACCCGGGTGGGACACTGAAGCTTTCTTT
TRBV27	TRBJ2-2	few	.	CASALTGITGELFF	TGTGCCAGCGCCCTAACAGGGATCACCGGGGAGCTGTTTTTT
TRBV20-1	TRBJ2-7	few	.	CSARERGYEQYF	TGCAGTGCTAGAGAACGAGGCTACGAGCAGTACTTC
TRBV7-6	TRBJ2-1	few	TRBD2	CASSLGTSQYNEQFF	TGTGCTAGCAGCCTCGGGACTAGTCAATACAATGAGCAGTTCTTC
TRBV19	TRBJ2-7	.	TRBD2	CASSRSSGEGSYEQYF	TGTGCCAGTAGTAGGTCTAGCGGGGAAGGATCCTACGAGCAGTACTTC
TRBV10-3	TRBJ1-1	once	.	CAISESVSTEAFF	TGTGCCATCAGTGAGTCAGTGAGCACTGAAGCTTTCTTT
TRBV6-1	TRBJ2-1	few	.	CASSERREGNNEQFF	TGTGCCAGCAGTGAAAGGAGGGAAGGAAACAATGAGCAGTTCTTC
TRBV2	TRBJ1-2	few	.	CASRGFQSYTF	TGTGCCAGCAGGGGATTTCAGAGCTACACCTTC
TRBV12-3/TRBV12-4	TRBJ1-4	.	TRBD1	CASSPTTGGGEKLFF	TGTGCCAGCAGTCCAACGACAGGGGGAGGTGAAAAACTGTTTTTT
TRBV4-1	TRBJ1-2	.	.	CASSQDPLKLGGEDGYTF	TGCGCCAGCAGCCAAGATCCTCTCAAGTTAGGGGGAGAAGATGGCTACACCTTC
TRBV6-6	TRBJ1-2	many	.	CASSYRDMSGYTF	TGTGCCAGCAGTTACCGGGACATGTCGGGCTACACCTTC